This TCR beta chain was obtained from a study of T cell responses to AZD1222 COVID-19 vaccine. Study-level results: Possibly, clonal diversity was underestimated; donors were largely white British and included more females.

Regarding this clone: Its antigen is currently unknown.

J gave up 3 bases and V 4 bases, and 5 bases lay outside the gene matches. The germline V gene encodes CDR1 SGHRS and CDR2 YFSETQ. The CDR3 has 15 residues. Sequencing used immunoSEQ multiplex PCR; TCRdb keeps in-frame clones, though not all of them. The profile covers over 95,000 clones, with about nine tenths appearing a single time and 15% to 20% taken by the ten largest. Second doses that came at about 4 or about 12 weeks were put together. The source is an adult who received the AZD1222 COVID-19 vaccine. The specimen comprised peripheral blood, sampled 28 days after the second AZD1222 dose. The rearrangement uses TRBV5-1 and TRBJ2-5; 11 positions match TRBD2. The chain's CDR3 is CASSLLTSGKETQYF. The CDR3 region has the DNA TGCGCCAGCAGCCTATTGACTAGCGGGAAAGAGACCCAGTACTTC.